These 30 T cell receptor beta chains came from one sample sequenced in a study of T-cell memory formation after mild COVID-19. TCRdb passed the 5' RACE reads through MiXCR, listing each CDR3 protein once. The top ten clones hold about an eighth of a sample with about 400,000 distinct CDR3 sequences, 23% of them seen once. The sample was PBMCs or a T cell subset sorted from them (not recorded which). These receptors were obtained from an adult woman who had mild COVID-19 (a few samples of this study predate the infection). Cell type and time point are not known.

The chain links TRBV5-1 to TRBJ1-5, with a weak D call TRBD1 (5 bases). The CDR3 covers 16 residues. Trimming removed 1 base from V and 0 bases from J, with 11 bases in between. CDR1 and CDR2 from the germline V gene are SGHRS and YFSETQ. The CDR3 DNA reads TGCGCCAGCAGCTTGATGGCAGGGTATAGCAATCAGCCCCAGCATTTT. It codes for CASSLMAGYSNQPQHF.

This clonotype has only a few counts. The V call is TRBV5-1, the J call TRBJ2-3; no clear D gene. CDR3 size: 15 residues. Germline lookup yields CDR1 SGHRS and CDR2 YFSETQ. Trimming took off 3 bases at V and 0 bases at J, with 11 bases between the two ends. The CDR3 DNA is TGCGCCAGCAGCTCCGCTCCGTCTAGCACAGATACGCAGTATTTT. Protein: CASSSAPSSTDTQYF. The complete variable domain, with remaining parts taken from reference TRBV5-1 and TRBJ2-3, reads KAGVTQTPRYLIKTRGQQVTLSCSPISGHRSVSWYQQTPGQGLQFLFEYFSETQRNKGNFPGRFSGRQFSNSRSEMNVSTLELGDSALYLCASSSAPSSTDTQYFGPGTRLTVL.

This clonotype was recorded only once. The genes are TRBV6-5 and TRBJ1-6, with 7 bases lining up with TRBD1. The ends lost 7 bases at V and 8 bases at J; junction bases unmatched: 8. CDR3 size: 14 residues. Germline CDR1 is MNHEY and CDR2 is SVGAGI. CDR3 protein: CASIVRQGDSPLHF. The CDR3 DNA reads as TGTGCCAGCATTGTGAGACAGGGAGATTCACCCCTCCACTTT.

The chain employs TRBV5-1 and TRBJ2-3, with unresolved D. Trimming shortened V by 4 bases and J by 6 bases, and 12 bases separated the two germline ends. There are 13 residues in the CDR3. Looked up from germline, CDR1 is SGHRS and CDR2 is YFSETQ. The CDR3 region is CASSRTAPDTQYF. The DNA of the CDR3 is TGCGCCAGCAGCCGTACAGCGCCGGATACGCAGTATTTT.

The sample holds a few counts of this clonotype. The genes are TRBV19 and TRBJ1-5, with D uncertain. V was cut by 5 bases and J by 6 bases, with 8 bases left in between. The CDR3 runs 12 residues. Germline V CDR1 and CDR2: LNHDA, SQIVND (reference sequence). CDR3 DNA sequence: TGTGCCAGTAGTCAGGTAGCTCAGCCCCAGCATTTT. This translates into CASSQVAQPQHF.

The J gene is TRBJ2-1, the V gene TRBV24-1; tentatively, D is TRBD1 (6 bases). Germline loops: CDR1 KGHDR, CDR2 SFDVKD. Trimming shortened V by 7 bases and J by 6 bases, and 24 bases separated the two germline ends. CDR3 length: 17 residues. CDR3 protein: CATSPHPAAGEGNEQFF. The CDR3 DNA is TGTGCCACCAGCCCTCACCCGGCCGCAGGGGAAGGCAATGAGCAGTTCTTC.

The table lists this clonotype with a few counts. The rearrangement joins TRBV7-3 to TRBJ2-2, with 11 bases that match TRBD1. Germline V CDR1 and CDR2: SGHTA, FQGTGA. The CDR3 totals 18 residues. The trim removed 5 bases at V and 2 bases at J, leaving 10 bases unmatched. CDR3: CASSAGGQGVFNTGELFF. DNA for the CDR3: TGTGCCAGCAGCGCCGGGGGACAGGGGGTTTTCAACACCGGGGAGCTGTTTTTT.

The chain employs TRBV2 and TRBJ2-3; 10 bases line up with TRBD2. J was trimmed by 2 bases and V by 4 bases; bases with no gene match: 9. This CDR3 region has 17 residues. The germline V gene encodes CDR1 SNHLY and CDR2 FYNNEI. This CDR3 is CASSGVASGSFTDTQYF. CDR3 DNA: TGTGCCAGCAGTGGGGTTGCTAGCGGGAGTTTCACAGATACGCAGTATTTT.

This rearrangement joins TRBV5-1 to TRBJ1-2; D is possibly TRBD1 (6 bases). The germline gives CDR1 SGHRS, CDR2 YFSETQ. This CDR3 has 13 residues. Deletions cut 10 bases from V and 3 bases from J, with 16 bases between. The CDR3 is CASAGQRDYGYTF. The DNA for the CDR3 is TGCGCCTCGGCTGGACAGCGAGACTATGGCTACACCTTC.

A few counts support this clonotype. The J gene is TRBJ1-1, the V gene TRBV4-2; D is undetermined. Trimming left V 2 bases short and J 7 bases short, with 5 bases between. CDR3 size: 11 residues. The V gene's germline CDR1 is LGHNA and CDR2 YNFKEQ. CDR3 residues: CASSQPGEAFF. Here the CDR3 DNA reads TGTGCCAGCAGCCAACCAGGTGAAGCTTTCTTT.

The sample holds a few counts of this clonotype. This CDR3 reads CASSSGTGLGEQFF. The CDR3 coding sequence is TGTGCCAGCAGCTCCGGGACAGGGCTCGGTGAGCAGTTCTTC. V gene TRBV7-9 combines with J gene TRBJ2-1, with TRBD1 identical over 9 bases. Trimming at V came to 4 bases and at J to 9 bases, leaving 7 bases not matched to a gene. The germline V gene has CDR1 SEHNR and CDR2 FQNEAQ (reference sequence). CDR3 length: 14 residues.

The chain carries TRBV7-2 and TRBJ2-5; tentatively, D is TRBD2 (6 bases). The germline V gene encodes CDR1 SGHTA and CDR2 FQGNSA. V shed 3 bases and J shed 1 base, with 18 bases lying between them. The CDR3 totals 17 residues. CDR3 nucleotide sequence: TGTGCCAGCAGCTTCCCCCGGGGCGGGATTACCCAAGAGACCCAGTACTTC. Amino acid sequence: CASSFPRGGITQETQYF.

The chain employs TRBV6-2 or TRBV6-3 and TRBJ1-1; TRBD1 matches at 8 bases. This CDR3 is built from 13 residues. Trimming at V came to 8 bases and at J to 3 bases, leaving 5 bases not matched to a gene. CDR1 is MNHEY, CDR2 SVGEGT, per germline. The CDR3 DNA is TGTGCCAGCTCTCAGGGGGCCTACACTGAAGCTTTCTTT. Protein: CASSQGAYTEAFF.

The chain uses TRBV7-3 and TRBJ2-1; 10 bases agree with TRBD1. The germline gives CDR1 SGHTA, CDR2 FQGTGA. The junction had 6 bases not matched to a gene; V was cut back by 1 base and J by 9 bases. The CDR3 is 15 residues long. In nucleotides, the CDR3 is TGTGCCAGCAGCTTAAGAGTGGGACAGGGGAGTGAGCAGTTCTTC. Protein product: CASSLRVGQGSEQFF.

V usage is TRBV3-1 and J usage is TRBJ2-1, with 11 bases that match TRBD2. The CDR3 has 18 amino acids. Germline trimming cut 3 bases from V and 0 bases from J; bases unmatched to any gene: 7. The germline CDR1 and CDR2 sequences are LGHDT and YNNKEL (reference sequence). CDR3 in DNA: TGTGCCAGCAGCCAGGATACTAGCGGGAGTTTCTCCTACAATGAGCAGTTCTTC. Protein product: CASSQDTSGSFSYNEQFF.

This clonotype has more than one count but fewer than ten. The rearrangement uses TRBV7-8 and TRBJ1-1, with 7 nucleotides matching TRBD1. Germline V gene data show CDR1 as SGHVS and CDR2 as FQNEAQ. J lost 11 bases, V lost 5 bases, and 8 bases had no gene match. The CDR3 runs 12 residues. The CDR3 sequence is CASSATGLVAFF. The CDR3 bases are TGTGCCAGCAGCGCGACAGGGTTGGTGGCTTTCTTT.

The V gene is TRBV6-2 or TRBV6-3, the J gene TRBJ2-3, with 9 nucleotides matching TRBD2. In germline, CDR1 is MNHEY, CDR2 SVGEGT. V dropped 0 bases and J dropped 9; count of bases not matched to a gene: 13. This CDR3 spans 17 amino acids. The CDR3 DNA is TGTGCCAGCAGTTACTCGAAAGCGGGGGGCCTCGGGTGGACGCAGTATTTT. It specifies CASSYSKAGGLGWTQYF.

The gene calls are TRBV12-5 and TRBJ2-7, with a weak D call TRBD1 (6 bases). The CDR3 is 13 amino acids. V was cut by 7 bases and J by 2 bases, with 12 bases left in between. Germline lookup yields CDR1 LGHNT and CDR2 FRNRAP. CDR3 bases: TGTGCTAGTGCCACCCAGGGGACCTACGAGCAGTACTTC. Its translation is CASATQGTYEQYF.

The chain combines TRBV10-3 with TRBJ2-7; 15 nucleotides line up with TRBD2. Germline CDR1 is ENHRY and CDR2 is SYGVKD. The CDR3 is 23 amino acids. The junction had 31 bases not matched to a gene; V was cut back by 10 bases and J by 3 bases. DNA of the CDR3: TGTGCCACCCAAACCCCCTATCTACCGGGACTAGCGGGGGGACCCCTCCCCTTCTACGAGCAGTACTTC. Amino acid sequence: CATQTPYLPGLAGGPLPFYEQYF.

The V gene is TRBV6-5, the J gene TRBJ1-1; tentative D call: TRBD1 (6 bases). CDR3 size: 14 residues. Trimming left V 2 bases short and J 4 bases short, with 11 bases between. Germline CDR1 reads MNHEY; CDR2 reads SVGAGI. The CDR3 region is CASSYQGRSTEAFF. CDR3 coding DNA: TGTGCCAGCAGTTACCAGGGGAGGAGCACTGAAGCTTTCTTT.

For the CDR3, the DNA is TGTGCCACCAGCGTTACTAGCGGGTACGACAATGAGCAGTTCTTC. The encoded protein is CATSVTSGYDNEQFF. The V call is TRBV15, the J call TRBJ2-1; 9 nucleotides line up with TRBD2. The CDR3 contains 15 residues. CDR1 LNHNV and CDR2 YYDKDF come from the germline V gene (reference sequence). The V gene end was trimmed by 5 bases and the J gene end by 5 bases; junction bases not matched to a gene: 7.

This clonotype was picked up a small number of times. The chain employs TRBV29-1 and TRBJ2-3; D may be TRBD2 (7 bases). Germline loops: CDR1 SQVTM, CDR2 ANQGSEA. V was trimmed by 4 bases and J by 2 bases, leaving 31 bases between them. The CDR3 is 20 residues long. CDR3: CSVVWTGGDRPRGSTDTQYF. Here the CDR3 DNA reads TGCAGCGTTGTATGGACGGGGGGCGACCGACCCAGAGGGTCCACAGATACGCAGTATTTT.

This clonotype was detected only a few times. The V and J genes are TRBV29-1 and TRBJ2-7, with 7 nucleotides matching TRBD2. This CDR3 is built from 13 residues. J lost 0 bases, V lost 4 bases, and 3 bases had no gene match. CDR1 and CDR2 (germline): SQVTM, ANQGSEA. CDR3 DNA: TGCAGCGTTGGGGGGACTAACTCCTACGAGCAGTACTTC. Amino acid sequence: CSVGGTNSYEQYF.

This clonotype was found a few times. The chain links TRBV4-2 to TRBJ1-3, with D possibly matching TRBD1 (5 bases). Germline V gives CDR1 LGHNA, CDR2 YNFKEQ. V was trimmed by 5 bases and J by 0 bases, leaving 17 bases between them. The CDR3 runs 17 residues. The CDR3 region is CASSAHWDPLSGNTIYF. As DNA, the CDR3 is TGTGCCAGCAGCGCCCATTGGGACCCCCTCTCTGGAAACACCATATATTTT.

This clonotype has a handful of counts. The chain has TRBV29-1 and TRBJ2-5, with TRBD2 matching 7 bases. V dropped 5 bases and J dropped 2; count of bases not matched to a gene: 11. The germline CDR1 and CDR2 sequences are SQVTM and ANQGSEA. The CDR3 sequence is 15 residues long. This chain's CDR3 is CSVPRAGKGQETQYF. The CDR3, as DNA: TGCAGCGTTCCCAGAGCGGGGAAGGGGCAAGAGACCCAGTACTTC.

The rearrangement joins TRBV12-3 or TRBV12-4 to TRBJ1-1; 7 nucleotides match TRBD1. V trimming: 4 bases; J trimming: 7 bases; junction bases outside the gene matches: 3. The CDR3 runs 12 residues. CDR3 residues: CASSYGTVEAFF. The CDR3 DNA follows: TGTGCCAGCAGTTACGGGACAGTTGAAGCTTTCTTT.

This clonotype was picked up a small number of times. The CDR3 here is CASSFGRLAGGRPGELFF. The CDR3 coding sequence is TGTGCCAGCAGCTTTGGCCGCCTAGCGGGGGGTAGGCCCGGGGAGCTGTTTTTT. The chain is built from TRBV7-2 and TRBJ2-2; TRBD2 aligns across 11 bases. The ends lost 3 bases at V and 6 bases at J; junction bases unmatched: 12. In germline, CDR1 is SGHTA, CDR2 FQGNSA. This CDR3 has 18 residues.

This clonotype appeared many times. The CDR3 DNA follows: TGTGCCACCAGCAGAGGAGCGGGGGGAACCTACAATGAGCAGTTCTTC. It is translated as CATSRGAGGTYNEQFF. V is TRBV15 and J is TRBJ2-1; 9 positions agree with TRBD2. Germline assignment: CDR1 LNHNV and CDR2 YYDKDF (reference sequence). The ends lost 1 base at V and 2 bases at J; junction bases unmatched: 3. This CDR3 spans 16 amino acids. The entire variable domain, with the rest obtained from reference TRBV15 and TRBJ2-1, is as follows: DAMVIQNPRYQVTQFGKPVTLSCSQTLNHNVMYWYQQKSSQAPKLLFHYYDKDFNNEADTPDNFQSRRPNTSFCFLDIRSPGLGDTAMYLCATSRGAGGTYNEQFFGPGTRLTVL.

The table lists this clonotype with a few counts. The CDR3 spells CASSLGTPGTYYNEQFF. In DNA form, the CDR3 reads TGCGCCAGCAGCTTGGGGACCCCGGGGACCTACTACAATGAGCAGTTCTTC. The rearrangement links TRBV5-1 to TRBJ2-1; D is perhaps TRBD1 or TRBD2 (5 bases each). This CDR3 is 17 amino acids long. Trimming stripped 0 bases from V and 3 bases from J, with 16 bases between. CDR1 and CDR2 from the germline V gene are SGHRS and YFSETQ.

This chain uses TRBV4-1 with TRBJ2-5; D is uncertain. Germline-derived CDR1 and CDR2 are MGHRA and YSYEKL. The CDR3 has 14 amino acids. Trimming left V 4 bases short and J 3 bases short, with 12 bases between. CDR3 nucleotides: TGCGCCAGCAGCCCTAATCCCTGGGAAGAGACCCAGTACTTC. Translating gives CASSPNPWEETQYF.